The clone carrying this T cell receptor (beta chain) was observed a few times. The data are from a study of early T cells in non-severe SARS-CoV-2 infection. TCRdb re-called the 5' RACE reads through MiXCR, storing one row per CDR3 protein. The data hold roughly 52,000 distinct CDR3 sequences, with 8% observed a single time. This TCR was recovered from an adult who was a healthcare worker with PCR-confirmed SARS-CoV-2 infection or an uninfected control (not recorded which). Specimen: whole blood.

The CDR3 protein is CASSQVHKNTEAFF. The CDR3 DNA follows: TGTGCCAGCAGCCAAGTGCACAAGAACACTGAAGCTTTCTTT. The V and J genes are TRBV3-1 and TRBJ1-1; D ambiguous. CDR1 is LGHDT and CDR2 is YNNKEL in the germline V gene (reference sequence). This CDR3 is 14 amino acids long. The V end was cut by 1 base, the J end by 1 base, with 7 bases between. Filled out from reference TRBV3-1 and TRBJ1-1, the complete variable domain reads DTAVSQTPKYLVTQMGNDKSIKCEQNLGHDTMYWYKQDSKKFLKIMFSYNNKELIINETVPNRFSPKSPDKAHLNLHINSLELGDSAVYFCASSQVHKNTEAFFGQGTRLTVV.